This TCR beta chain stems from a study of regulatory T cells in long-lasting Graves disease. Study-level results: It was in persistent disease that TRBV28, TRBJ1-2 and TRBJ2-5 were favored. Newly diagnosed patients shared about a thousand public clonotypes; persistent patients shared approximately 2,700.

CDR3 size: 15 residues. CDR1 and CDR2 (germline): DFQATT, SNEGSKA (reference sequence). J gave up 1 base and V 3 bases, and 5 bases lay outside the gene matches. Arm-PCR with iRepertoire HTBI primers amplified the CDR3 regions for these TCR beta libraries. In the original analysis: The study identified about 60 TRBV and 13 to 15 TRBJ segments across samples. TCRdb reprocessed the multiplex PCR reads via MiXCR and lists one record per CDR3 protein. The V and J calls were determined by TCRdb, not by the authors. The sample records roughly 300,000 distinct CDR3 sequences, about 20% being singletons. Time point denoted: persistent/refractory GD, antithyroid drugs over 5 years with positive TRAb. PBMCs were the source of the RNA used for TCR sequencing. This clonotype was observed a few times. Its specificity is unknown.

The J gene is TRBJ2-7, the V gene TRBV20-1, with 11 positions matching TRBD2. The sequencing here drew on peripheral blood mononuclear cells (PBMCs), taken when the disease was refractory, from a patient treated with antithyroid drugs. The TCR sequence derives from a female donor with Graves disease. Here the CDR3 DNA reads TGCAGTGCTAGGCCCGGGACTAGCGGATCCTACGAGCAGTACTTC. Translating gives CSARPGTSGSYEQYF.